The 3 T cell receptor beta chains in this list originate from one sample, sequenced in a study of vaccination and CD4 T cells after COVID-19. These receptors have no identified antigens. The treatment here: roughly 11-day PBMC culture with coronavirus spike peptide pools or control peptides (ViraFEST assay). Cultured CD4+ T-cell DNA underwent Oncomine TCR Beta short-read sequencing. Using its own MiXCR run on the PCR reads, TCRdb lists one record per CDR3 protein. The table shows roughly 10,000 distinct CDR3 sequences, with 65% to 80% occurring only once. Sequencing input: CD4+ T cells from blood, cultured in vitro. The receptors were sampled from a human donor who had recovered from COVID-19.

This clonotype was picked up a small number of times. The rearrangement joins TRBV2 to TRBJ2-7; 7 bases are shared with TRBD1. The germline gives CDR1 SNHLY, CDR2 FYNNEI. The CDR3 totals 14 residues. The V gene end was trimmed by 7 bases and the J gene end by 2 bases; junction bases not matched to a gene: 8. The CDR3 DNA reads as TGTGCCAGCACCACCGGGACAGAGACCTACGAGCAGTACTTC. It encodes CASTTGTETYEQYF.

CDR3 sequence (DNA): TGTGCCAGCAGTTACACCGGACAGGGGGTTGAAGCTTTCTTT. This translates into CASSYTGQGVEAFF. V usage is TRBV6-5 and J usage is TRBJ1-1; TRBD1 matches at 10 bases. In germline, CDR1 is MNHEY, CDR2 SVGAGI. V was pared by 2 bases and J by 7 bases, with 4 bases of the junction left unmatched. The CDR3 has 14 amino acids.

V usage is TRBV7-3 and J usage is TRBJ1-1; 8 nucleotides agree with TRBD1. The trim removed 6 bases at V and 5 bases at J, leaving 5 bases unmatched. Per germline, CDR1 SGHTA and CDR2 FQGTGA. The CDR3 runs to 13 residues. The CDR3 reads CASSQGAGTEAFF. The CDR3, as DNA: TGTGCCAGCAGTCAGGGGGCCGGGACTGAAGCTTTCTTT.